This T cell receptor (beta chain) came from a study of blood T cell repertoires in COVID-19. About the research overall: Specimens from acute and convalescent COVID-19 originated in the United States, Italy and Spain. PBMCs, B-cell-depleted T cells, or T cells provided the cDNA or gDNA that made up the material.

The CDR3 totals 14 residues. V lost 2 bases and J lost 5, with 12 bases in between. The germline CDR1 and CDR2 sequences are SEHNR and FQNEAQ (reference sequence). In the source study's methods: From reference gene primer amplification, estimates of nucleated cell counts were derived. TCRdb keeps only in-frame clones here, not all; method: immunoSEQ multiplex PCR. The DNA gave D and trimming, while V, J and clone size come from that table. The sample contains under 150,000 clones, over 75% of which appear only once. The TCR was taken from a woman in her 70s who had recovered from COVID-19. The chain is built from TRBV7-9 and TRBJ1-2, with D hard to call. Sequencing was done on a sample of peripheral blood. DNA of the CDR3: TGTGCCAGCAGCTTACTAGCCGGCTTATATGGCTACACCTTC. Residues: CASSLLAGLYGYTF.